A single TCR beta chain is shown here with its context. Nashville, Tennessee was home to all donors, each a Caucasian adult. This specimen comes from a study of shared clonotypes between healthy human individuals. Here immunoSEQ multiplex PCR was the method, and the copy in TCRdb shows in-frame clones only, minus some. The table lists roughly 1.4 million clones, roughly 98.5% of them singletons. V was clipped by 7 bases and J by 0 bases; unmatched bases: 19. This CDR3 comprises 20 residues. Germline CDR1 reads SGHVS; CDR2 reads FNYEAQ. The receptor comes from a young man in good health. Sequencing was performed on naive CD4+ T cells sorted from blood. As for subset: CD45RA+ positively selected. The chain recombines TRBV7-6 with TRBJ2-3, with 10 nucleotides matching TRBD2. Here the CDR3 reads CASTTRRTSGGEPSTDTQYF. CDR3 coding DNA: TGTGCCAGCACGACACGGAGGACTAGCGGAGGGGAACCTAGCACAGATACGCAGTATTTT.